Each of the 16 T cell receptor beta chains below was sequenced from the same sample in a study of T cell changes during pregnancy in multiple sclerosis. Method: immunoSEQ multiplex PCR; TCRdb's copy keeps in-frame clones and lacks some. The sample has fewer than 65,000 clones; 91% are singletons. The starting material was peripheral blood, obtained in the third trimester of pregnancy. Every receptor here comes from a female donor in good health, enrolled as a control in a pregnancy study.

The gene calls are TRBV2 and TRBJ1-3; the match to TRBD1 covers 7 bases. The junction had 6 bases not matched to a gene; V was cut back by 6 bases and J by 1 base. The CDR3 sequence is 15 residues long. Looked up from germline, CDR1 is SNHLY and CDR2 is FYNNEI. For the CDR3, the DNA is TGTGCCAGCAGCCGGGACAGTCCGTCTGGAAACACCATATATTTT. It specifies CASSRDSPSGNTIYF.

J is TRBJ1-1 and V is TRBV5-5; D possibly corresponds to TRBD1 (6 bases). The CDR3 loop spans 14 amino acids. Germline CDR1 SGHKS, CDR2 YYEKEE (reference sequence). The germline V and J ends were trimmed by 6 bases and 0 bases, with 12 bases remaining between them. CDR3 amino acids: CASITGIMNTEAFF. As DNA, the CDR3 is TGTGCCAGCATAACAGGGATTATGAACACTGAAGCTTTCTTT.

This clone showed up just a few times. CDR3 in amino acids: CSVGSDTYGYTF. DNA for the CDR3: TGCAGCGTTGGATCAGATACCTATGGCTACACCTTC. This chain connects TRBV29-1 to TRBJ1-2; D gene uncertain. CDR1 and CDR2 (germline): SQVTM, ANQGSEA. CDR3 length: 12 residues. Trimming shortened V by 4 bases and J by 4 bases, and 10 bases separated the two germline ends.

The chain links TRBV2 to TRBJ1-2; D is undetermined. The CDR3 contains 12 residues. In germline, CDR1 is SNHLY, CDR2 FYNNEI. V lost 4 bases and J 3 bases, leaving 6 bases between the germline ends. The CDR3 DNA reads as TGTGCCAGCAGTGGGCTGGACTATGGCTACACCTTC. This sequence encodes CASSGLDYGYTF. Looking up the rest from reference TRBV2 and TRBJ1-2 gives the full variable domain: EPEVTQTPSHQVTQMGQEVILRCVPISNHLYFYWYRQILGQKVEFLVSFYNNEISEKSEIFDDQFSVERPDGSNFTLKIRSTKLEDSAMYFCASSGLDYGYTFGSGTRLTVV.

The genes are TRBV7-2 and TRBJ2-7, with D perhaps TRBD1 (5 bases). The germline V gene encodes CDR1 SGHTA and CDR2 FQGNSA. The CDR3 sequence is 15 residues long. Trimming stripped 5 bases from V and 2 bases from J, with 16 bases between. The CDR3 loop is CASSPPAGAAYEQYF. As DNA, the CDR3 is TGTGCCAGCAGCCCCCCCGCTGGGGCAGCCTACGAGCAGTACTTC.

The rearrangement links TRBV7-2 to TRBJ2-3, with 8 nucleotides matching TRBD1. V shed 0 bases and J 5 bases; nucleotides not matched to a gene: 4. The CDR3 length is 15 residues. CDR1 and CDR2 from the germline V gene are SGHTA and FQGNSA. CDR3 DNA: TGTGCCAGCAGCTTAGCCAGGGGGCTCGTAGATACGCAGTATTTT. It codes for CASSLARGLVDTQYF.

In DNA, the CDR3 is TGTGCCACCAGCAGAGGTCCCGCCGGGGGCAATCAGCCCCAGCATTTT. This sequence encodes CATSRGPAGGNQPQHF. This rearrangement joins TRBV15 to TRBJ1-5; no clear D gene. V was trimmed by 1 base and J by 2 bases, leaving 12 bases between them. The CDR3 totals 16 residues. The germline gives CDR1 LNHNV, CDR2 YYDKDF (reference sequence). Full variable domain (rest looked up from reference TRBV15 and TRBJ1-5): DAMVIQNPRYQVTQFGKPVTLSCSQTLNHNVMYWYQQKSSQAPKLLFHYYDKDFNNEADTPDNFQSRRPNTSFCFLDIRSPGLGDTAMYLCATSRGPAGGNQPQHFGDGTRLSIL.

Regarding this clone: Sequence at one end of the junction differs from germline and may be a read error. CDR3 DNA: TGTGCCAGCAATACCTTAGCGGGACGCACATATACGCAGTATTTT. It translates to CASNTLAGRTYTQYF. V usage is TRBV28 and J usage is TRBJ2-3, with 8 bases that match TRBD2. CDR1 is MDHEN, CDR2 SYDVKM, per germline. The CDR3 length is 15 residues.

V usage is TRBV15 and J usage is TRBJ1-5, with a tentative D call TRBD1 (6 bases). The CDR3 is 16 residues long. Per germline, CDR1 LNHNV and CDR2 YYDKDF (reference sequence). Deletions cut 5 bases from V and 5 bases from J, with 19 bases between. CDR3 nucleotides: TGTGCCACCAGCGGGGGGCCGGGGAGGGAGCATCAGCCCCAGCATTTT. It codes for CATSGGPGREHQPQHF. Full variable domain (missing parts from reference TRBV15 and TRBJ1-5): DAMVIQNPRYQVTQFGKPVTLSCSQTLNHNVMYWYQQKSSQAPKLLFHYYDKDFNNEADTPDNFQSRRPNTSFCFLDIRSPGLGDTAMYLCATSGGPGREHQPQHFGDGTRLSIL.

The chain uses TRBV28 and TRBJ2-1; 10 bases map to TRBD2. V was pared by 2 bases and J by 7 bases, with 8 bases of the junction left unmatched. The CDR3 consists of 16 residues. CDR1 and CDR2 (germline): MDHEN, SYDVKM. The CDR3 region is CASSLQASGSWNEQFF. The DNA of the CDR3 is TGTGCCAGCAGTTTACAGGCTAGCGGGAGTTGGAATGAGCAGTTCTTC.

CDR3 sequence: CASSSRGGLGDTQYF. The CDR3 DNA sequence: TGTGCCAGCAGCTCTAGGGGGGGGCTGGGAGATACGCAGTATTTT. This sequence joins TRBV7-3 and TRBJ2-3; D is possibly TRBD2 (7 bases). Germline V gene data show CDR1 as SGHTA and CDR2 as FQGTGA. The V end was cut by 4 bases, the J end by 5 bases, with 16 bases between. The CDR3 consists of 15 residues.

The chain recombines TRBV6-1 with TRBJ1-5; D gene unclear. Germline V gene sequence: CDR1 MNHNS, CDR2 SASEGT. Trimming removed 4 bases at V and 7 bases at J, with 8 bases between. CDR3 size: 12 residues. This CDR3 reads CASSVSGQPQHF. The CDR3 DNA reads as TGTGCCAGCAGTGTTTCAGGACAGCCCCAGCATTTT.

In this sample, this clone turned up a few times. The chain combines TRBV11-3 with TRBJ2-1; D remains unclear. Looked up from germline, CDR1 is SGHNT and CDR2 is YENEEA. This CDR3 comprises 14 residues. The V end was cut by 2 bases, the J end by 8 bases, with 13 bases between. CDR3 sequence (DNA): TGTGCCAGCAGCTTAAGCTACTCTGGGCATGAGCAGTTCTTC. Translation: CASSLSYSGHEQFF.

The chain couples TRBV28 to TRBJ1-1, with D tentatively TRBD1 (6 bases). The CDR3 is 12 residues long. Germline V lookup: CDR1 MDHEN, CDR2 SYDVKM. The V and J ends lost 7 bases and 8 bases respectively, with 14 bases between them. The DNA for the CDR3 is TGTGCCAGCACGGGACAAAAGTACGAAGCTTTCTTT. Translated, it gives CASTGQKYEAFF. Full variable domain (rest looked up from reference TRBV28 and TRBJ1-1): DVKVTQSSRYLVKRTGEKVFLECVQDMDHENMFWYRQDPGLGLRLIYFSYDVKMKEKGDIPEGYSVSREKKERFSLILESASTNQTSMYLCASTGQKYEAFFGQGTRLTVV.

The V gene is TRBV5-8, the J gene TRBJ1-2; unclear D gene. In germline, CDR1 is SGHTS, CDR2 YDEGEE. V was shortened by 0 bases and J by 7 bases, with 13 bases between the two germline ends. CDR3 size: 14 residues. CDR3 coding DNA: TGTGCCAGCAGCTTGGTGGGCAGCCCGCCTGGCTACACCTTC. It yields the protein CASSLVGSPPGYTF.

The V gene is TRBV9, the J gene TRBJ1-2, with 7 nucleotides matching TRBD1. Germline trimming cut 0 bases from V and 6 bases from J; bases unmatched to any gene: 8. Per the germline V gene, CDR1 is SGDLS and CDR2 is YYNGEE. The CDR3 is 15 amino acids. The CDR3 loop is CASSVAWQGVDGYTF. For the CDR3, the DNA is TGTGCCAGCAGCGTAGCTTGGCAGGGGGTAGATGGCTACACCTTC.